The 13 T cell receptor beta chains presented below share a single source sample, sequenced in a study of shared clonotypes between healthy human individuals. Sequencing used immunoSEQ multiplex PCR; TCRdb keeps in-frame clones, though not all of them. Of about a million clones in the sample, about 75% are singletons; the top ten hold about 1.5%. The sequencing input was memory CD4+ T cells sorted from blood. Sample subset: CD45RA-negative fraction. The receptors derive from a man younger than 35 in good health.

The V and J genes are TRBV2 and TRBJ2-1; the D is unclear. The CDR3 loop spans 13 amino acids. Germline V CDR1 and CDR2: SNHLY, FYNNEI. Trimming removed 6 bases at V and 2 bases at J, with 8 bases between. The CDR3 sequence is CASRESAYNEQFF. DNA for the CDR3: TGTGCCAGCAGGGAGTCGGCCTACAATGAGCAGTTCTTC. The whole variable domain, filled in from reference TRBV2 and TRBJ2-1, reads EPEVTQTPSHQVTQMGQEVILRCVPISNHLYFYWYRQILGQKVEFLVSFYNNEISEKSEIFDDQFSVERPDGSNFTLKIRSTKLEDSAMYFCASRESAYNEQFFGPGTRLTVL.

This chain joins TRBV6-5 and TRBJ2-5; D uncertain. The CDR3 sequence is 14 residues long. Germline lookup yields CDR1 MNHEY and CDR2 SVGAGI. Trimming removed 6 bases at V and 5 bases at J, with 16 bases between. CDR3 residues: CASSPGPYGETQYF. CDR3 nucleotides: TGTGCCAGCAGCCCCGGGCCTTACGGGGAGACCCAGTACTTC.

This clone occurred once. CDR3: CASTPTRSTGTQYF. The CDR3 DNA reads TGTGCCAGCACCCCAACCCGTTCTACAGGGACACAGTACTTC. The V call is TRBV6-5, the J call TRBJ2-7; tentatively, D is TRBD1 (6 bases). Deletions cut 7 bases from V and 10 bases from J, with 23 bases between. This CDR3 is 14 amino acids long. Germline V gene sequence: CDR1 MNHEY, CDR2 SVGAGI.

The chain recombines TRBV6-4 with TRBJ2-7, with a possible D match to TRBD2 (5 bases). The CDR3 extends over 14 amino acids. Deletions cut 4 bases from V and 4 bases from J, with 14 bases between. The germline V gene has CDR1 MRHNA and CDR2 SNTAGT. CDR3 loop: CASSVNGGSYEQYF. The CDR3 nucleotides are TGTGCCAGCAGTGTTAATGGAGGATCTTACGAGCAGTACTTC.

Comments on this clone: Within the sample, other DNA sequences also encode this same CDR3. J is TRBJ1-4 and V is TRBV7-9, with D unresolved. With 5 bases removed from V and 5 bases from J, the gap between germline ends came to 12 bases. This CDR3 spans 14 amino acids. CDR1 and CDR2 from the germline V gene are SEHNR and FQNEAQ (reference sequence). The DNA of the CDR3 is TGTGCCAGCAGCCGCGGTGGGAAAAATGAAAAACTGTTTTTT. As protein: CASSRGGKNEKLFF.

This clone was counted many times. The chain recombines TRBV29-1 with TRBJ1-1; TRBD1 matches 7 bases. CDR1 and CDR2 (germline): SQVTM, ANQGSEA. V lost 0 bases and J lost 6; bases outside the gene matches: 7. CDR3 length equals 14 residues. The CDR3 region is CSVEDIGQAAEAFF. Here the CDR3 DNA reads TGCAGCGTTGAAGATATTGGACAGGCGGCTGAAGCTTTCTTT.

The chain recombines TRBV27 with TRBJ1-2, with TRBD1 matching 10 bases. Germline assignment: CDR1 MNHEY and CDR2 SMNVEV (reference sequence). This CDR3 contains 14 residues. Trimming at V came to 6 bases and at J to 4 bases, leaving 5 bases not matched to a gene. The CDR3 bases are TGTGCCAGCAGACCGACAGGGGGCGCCTATGGCTACACCTTC. Residues: CASRPTGGAYGYTF.

J is TRBJ1-1 and V is TRBV10-3, with TRBD1 as a possible D gene (5 bases). With 10 bases removed from V and 2 bases from J, the gap between germline ends came to 14 bases. CDR3 length equals 13 residues. The germline CDR1 and CDR2 sequences are ENHRY and SYGVKD. In DNA, the CDR3 is TGTGCCACCAATGACCGGGACAACACTGAAGCTTTCTTT. Its protein product is CATNDRDNTEAFF.

This clone was picked up many times. The V and J genes are TRBV7-9 and TRBJ2-5; D is perhaps TRBD2 (7 bases). The CDR3 length is 14 residues. Trimming stripped 5 bases from V and 4 bases from J, with 14 bases between. CDR1 is SEHNR and CDR2 is FQNEAQ in the germline V gene (reference sequence). The chain's CDR3 is CASSPLGGRETQYF. The CDR3 DNA follows: TGTGCCAGCAGCCCTCTCGGGGGGCGAGAGACCCAGTACTTC. Drawing the rest from reference TRBV7-9 and TRBJ2-5, the complete variable domain is DTGVSQNPRHKITKRGQNVTFRCDPISEHNRLYWYRQTLGQGPEFLTYFQNEAQLEKSRLLSDRFSAERPKGSFSTLEIQRTEQGDSAMYLCASSPLGGRETQYFGPGTRLLVL.

The gene calls are TRBV9 and TRBJ2-1; 7 bases agree with TRBD1. Germline V gene sequence: CDR1 SGDLS, CDR2 YYNGEE. V was pared by 0 bases and J by 8 bases, with 8 bases of the junction left unmatched. The CDR3 has 15 amino acids. The CDR3 region has the DNA TGTGCCAGCAGCGTAGTCGGACACCAGGGGGATGAGCAGTTCTTC. This sequence encodes CASSVVGHQGDEQFF. Using reference TRBV9 and TRBJ2-1 for the parts outside the CDR3, the full variable domain is DSGVTQTPKHLITATGQRVTLRCSPRSGDLSVYWYQQSLDQGLQFLIQYYNGEERAKGNILERFSAQQFPDLHSELNLSSLELGDSALYFCASSVVGHQGDEQFFGPGTRLTVL.

The sample holds one count of this clone. J is TRBJ1-2 and V is TRBV4-2; TRBD1 matches at 9 bases. The ends lost 1 base at V and 1 base at J; junction bases unmatched: 7. The CDR3 has 17 residues. From germline, CDR1 is LGHNA and CDR2 YNFKEQ. The CDR3 sequence: CASSQVGTGGFNYGYTF. The CDR3 DNA follows: TGTGCCAGCAGCCAAGTCGGTACAGGGGGCTTTAACTATGGCTACACCTTC.

The rearrangement joins TRBV10-3 to TRBJ2-5; the match to TRBD1 covers 7 bases. Losses at the gene ends were 0 bases for V and 5 bases for J; bases not matched to a gene: 0. Per germline, CDR1 ENHRY and CDR2 SYGVKD. The CDR3 is 13 residues long. CDR3 sequence: CAISESTGETQYF. DNA for the CDR3: TGTGCCATCAGTGAGTCGACAGGGGAGACCCAGTACTTC.

The sample holds one count of this clone. This chain connects TRBV6-1 to TRBJ2-1; 12 nucleotides agree with TRBD2. Trimming cost V 5 bases and J 6 bases; bases outside gene matches: 2. Germline-derived CDR1 and CDR2 are MNHNS and SASEGT. The CDR3 has 14 amino acids. CDR3 sequence (DNA): TGTGCCAGCAGTAGACTAGCGGGAGCCAATGAGCAGTTCTTC. This gives the protein CASSRLAGANEQFF.